These 19 T cell receptor beta chains were all obtained from the same sample, sequenced in a study of T cell responses to AZD1222 COVID-19 vaccine. Assay: immunoSEQ multiplex PCR; the TCRdb copy retains only in-frame clones and omits some. The sample includes around 180,000 clones, roughly 87% seen only once; the top ten take less than 3%. The source material was peripheral blood, sampled on day 0 of AZD1222 vaccination. The origin of the receptors is an adult in good health.

Remarks on this clone: One junction end disagrees with the germline gene, perhaps due to a read error. V usage is TRBV12-3 or TRBV12-4 and J usage is TRBJ2-7; D may correspond to TRBD1 or TRBD2 (6 bases each). There are 12 residues in the CDR3. The DNA for the CDR3 is TGTGCCAGCAGTTTTCAGGAGGGGGAGCGGTACTTC. Translated: CASSFQEGERYF.

The genes are TRBV2 and TRBJ1-4; 8 positions agree with TRBD1. The J segment lost 6 bases and the V segment lost 5 bases, leaving 5 bases of the junction unmatched. CDR3 length: 14 amino acids. The V gene's germline CDR1 is SNHLY and CDR2 FYNNEI. The CDR3: CASSRDRWDEKLFF. The CDR3 DNA is TGTGCCAGCAGTCGGGACAGGTGGGATGAAAAACTGTTTTTT.

V and J are TRBV14 and TRBJ1-4; TRBD1 might be the D (6 bases). The V end was cut by 0 bases, the J end by 11 bases, with 31 bases between. CDR3 size: 20 residues. Germline V gene sequence: CDR1 SGHDN, CDR2 FVKESK. CDR3 coding DNA: TGTGCCAGCAGCCAAGAACTTGTAAACTTGTTAGGCCGGGGGCAAGCGAAACTGTTTTTT. Protein product: CASSQELVNLLGRGQAKLFF.

This rearrangement joins TRBV19 to TRBJ2-1, with D unclear. The CDR3 contains 14 residues. Trimming left V 3 bases short and J 7 bases short, with 13 bases between. Germline-derived CDR1 and CDR2 are LNHDA and SQIVND (reference sequence). CDR3 amino acids: CASSMPGLRNEQFF. The DNA of the CDR3 is TGTGCCAGTAGTATGCCGGGTCTGAGGAATGAGCAGTTCTTC.

The chain uses TRBV19 and TRBJ1-6; a possible D gene is TRBD1 (6 bases). Germline-derived CDR1 and CDR2 are LNHDA and SQIVND (reference sequence). The CDR3 has 14 amino acids. Trimming shortened V by 6 bases and J by 6 bases, and 12 bases separated the two germline ends. The CDR3 protein is CASRQGGSNSPLHF. The CDR3, as DNA: TGTGCCAGTAGACAGGGAGGCAGTAATTCACCCCTCCACTTT.

This clone appeared many times. This sequence joins TRBV9 and TRBJ1-2, with 10 bases that match TRBD1. This CDR3 spans 17 amino acids. The germline V gene has CDR1 SGDLS and CDR2 YYNGEE. The trim removed 2 bases at V and 1 base at J, leaving 8 bases unmatched. The CDR3 loop reads CASSVKRDRGFNYGYTF. For the CDR3, the DNA is TGTGCCAGCAGCGTCAAGCGGGACAGGGGATTTAACTATGGCTACACCTTC.

This chain links TRBV5-4 with TRBJ1-1, with D possibly matching TRBD1 (5 bases). Germline V gives CDR1 SGHNT, CDR2 YYREEE (reference sequence). This CDR3 contains 14 residues. Between the trimmed V and J ends, which lost 4 bases and 10 bases, there was a span of 20 bases. As DNA, the CDR3 is TGTGCCAGCAGCGGAACGGGACCCCCTACGGGAGCTTTCTTT. Translated: CASSGTGPPTGAFF.

The chain couples TRBV30 to TRBJ2-7; the D gene is possibly TRBD1 (5 bases). Germline CDR1 GTSNPN, CDR2 SVGIG (reference sequence). V was pared by 0 bases and J by 5 bases, with 17 bases between. The CDR3 runs 15 residues. CDR3 sequence: CAWSVIGPGINEQYF. CDR3 in DNA: TGTGCCTGGAGTGTAATAGGTCCAGGGATCAACGAGCAGTACTTC.

The V call is TRBV6-5, the J call TRBJ2-1; the D gene could be TRBD1 or TRBD2 (5 bases each). The CDR3 runs 15 residues. Trimming removed 6 bases at V and 0 bases at J, with 12 bases between. Germline V CDR1 and CDR2: MNHEY, SVGAGI. The CDR3 region is CASSRAGTSYNEQFF. The DNA of the CDR3 is TGTGCCAGCAGCCGGGCAGGGACCTCCTACAATGAGCAGTTCTTC.

V gene TRBV6-5 combines with J gene TRBJ2-2; D unresolved. The CDR3 length is 13 residues. V was pared by 6 bases and J by 6 bases, with 11 bases between. Germline V gene data show CDR1 as MNHEY and CDR2 as SVGAGI. The CDR3 loop is CASSPLLSGELFF. The CDR3 nucleotides read TGTGCCAGCAGCCCCCTCTTGTCCGGGGAGCTGTTTTTT.

The rearrangement links TRBV29-1 to TRBJ2-7, with a weak D call TRBD2 (5 bases). This CDR3 has 10 amino acids. V lost 5 bases to trimming and J lost 3 bases, with 5 bases between them. Germline CDR1 SQVTM, CDR2 ANQGSEA. CDR3 sequence reads: CSVRDYEQYF. Written as DNA, the CDR3 is TGCAGCGTTCGGGACTACGAGCAGTACTTC.

DNA of the CDR3: TGTGCCAGCAGCTTGAGGATGTCAGGCAATCAGCCCCAGCATTTT. This sequence encodes CASSLRMSGNQPQHF. This chain links TRBV5-6 with TRBJ1-5; D is ambiguous. The CDR3 runs to 15 residues. Germline loops: CDR1 SGHDT, CDR2 YYEEEE. The V end was cut by 1 base, the J end by 2 bases, with 10 bases between.

The CDR3 nucleotides read TGTGCCAGCAGCAGGACCCCTTCGACCCAAGAGACCCAGTACTTC. It specifies CASSRTPSTQETQYF. The V call is TRBV7-6, the J call TRBJ2-5; D not resolved. The CDR3 length is 15 residues. Germline CDR1 reads SGHVS; CDR2 reads FNYEAQ. V was pared by 5 bases and J by 1 base, with 14 bases between.

V usage is TRBV6-5 and J usage is TRBJ1-3; D call uncertain. Germline CDR1 and CDR2: MNHEY and SVGAGI. V was cut by 6 bases and J by 9 bases, with 9 bases left in between. The CDR3 runs 11 residues. The CDR3 here is CASSLQRTIYF. The CDR3 DNA reads TGTGCCAGCAGCCTTCAGCGCACCATATATTTT.

This clone was picked up one time. The rearrangement uses TRBV6-5 and TRBJ2-1; the match to TRBD2 covers 8 bases. After removal of 2 bases from V and 3 bases from J, the junction contained 6 bases not matched to a gene. The CDR3 sequence is 16 residues long. Germline V lookup: CDR1 MNHEY, CDR2 SVGAGI. CDR3: CASSYRREGLYNEQFF. In DNA, the CDR3 is TGTGCCAGCAGTTACCGCCGGGAGGGCCTCTACAATGAGCAGTTCTTC.

The rearrangement uses TRBV19 and TRBJ2-2; D uncertain. V was pared by 3 bases and J by 4 bases, with 6 bases between. The CDR3 covers 13 residues. The germline V gene encodes CDR1 LNHDA and CDR2 SQIVND (reference sequence). The CDR3 reads CASSILSTGELFF. CDR3 DNA sequence: TGTGCCAGTAGTATTTTGAGCACCGGGGAGCTGTTTTTT.

This sequence joins TRBV28 and TRBJ2-1; D may be TRBD1 or TRBD2 (5 bases each). The germline gives CDR1 MDHEN, CDR2 SYDVKM. The CDR3 spans 13 residues. Trimming took 5 bases from V and 8 from J, leaving 13 bases between them. This chain's CDR3 is CASSRDPGDEQFF. For the CDR3, the DNA is TGTGCCAGCAGTCGGGACCCTGGGGATGAGCAGTTCTTC.

In nucleotides, the CDR3 is TGTGCCAGCAGCCCCCCTGGGGGGCGGCAGCCCCAGCATTTT. Its translation: CASSPPGGRQPQHF. The V gene is TRBV7-9, the J gene TRBJ1-5; weak D call: TRBD1 (6 bases). The CDR3 contains 14 residues. Germline assignment: CDR1 SEHNR and CDR2 FQNEAQ (reference sequence). Trimming stripped 5 bases from V and 7 bases from J, with 15 bases between.

CDR3 DNA sequence: TGCAGCGTTGAAGATCAGAGGGTATCTAACTATGGCTACACCTTC. It specifies CSVEDQRVSNYGYTF. J is TRBJ1-2 and V is TRBV29-1; D unclear. Germline values: CDR1 SQVTM, CDR2 ANQGSEA. Trimming shortened V by 0 bases and J by 0 bases, and 11 bases separated the two germline ends. The CDR3 has 15 amino acids.